Listed below are T cell receptor beta chains from one sample, sequenced in a study of CD8 T cells in ankylosing spondylitis. TCRdb analysed the 5' RACE reads with MiXCR anew, one entry per CDR3 protein. The sample shows hundreds of thousands of distinct CDR3 sequences, roughly 32% of them seen only once. The sequenced sample consisted of blood, either unsorted or a sorted T cell fraction (not recorded which). The origin of the receptors is a male donor with ankylosing spondylitis or in good health (not recorded which). Each CDR3 is given with its conserved first and last residue. Fields, in order: D gene, clone size, V gene, J gene, CDR3 DNA, CDR3 protein. D genes are given only for firm matches. Rows give clone size only sometimes, using once, few, many, or a class for an expanded clone.

.	few	TRBV10-3	TRBJ2-5	TGTGCCATCAGTGAGTCGAGGGGGGCGCGAGAGACCCAGTACTTC	CAISESRGARETQYF
.	.	TRBV18	TRBJ2-1	TGTGCCAGCTCCCAGGGGCTATTGGATGAGCAGTTCTTC	CASSQGLLDEQFF
.	.	TRBV29-1	TRBJ2-7	TGCAGCGTTGAAGTCCGGAGGGTATTCGAGCAGTACTTC	CSVEVRRVFEQYF
.	few	TRBV20-1	TRBJ1-2	TGCAGTGCTAGAATGGGACCAACTAACTATGGCTACACCTTC	CSARMGPTNYGYTF
.	.	TRBV28	TRBJ2-6	TGTGCCAGCAGCCCAATGGGGGCCAACGTCCTGACTTTC	CASSPMGANVLTF
.	.	TRBV12-3/TRBV12-4	TRBJ1-1	TGTGCCAGCAGTTTGCGGGTAGGAAACACTGAAGCTTTCTTT	CASSLRVGNTEAFF
.	.	TRBV20-1	TRBJ1-2	TGCAGTGCTAGTCCTTCGACAGGTTTATTAAACTATGGCTACACCTTC	CSASPSTGLLNYGYTF
.	.	TRBV7-8	TRBJ2-5	TGTGCGGGGACCGAGGGAGAGACCCAGTACTTC	CAGTEGETQYF
.	.	TRBV20-1	TRBJ2-3	TGCAGTGCCCCGGGACACGCCACAGATACGCAGTATTTT	CSAPGHATDTQYF
.	few	TRBV7-6	TRBJ2-7	TGTGCCAGAGAGAGAAGCTCCTACGAGCAGTACTTC	CARERSSYEQYF
.	.	TRBV5-1	TRBJ2-7	TGCGCCAGCAGCTTAATGTATGACGGACACTACGAGCAGTACTTC	CASSLMYDGHYEQYF
TRBD2	.	TRBV5-1	TRBJ2-7	TGCGCCAGCAGGGCCGGGACTAGCTACTACGAGCAGTACTTC	CASRAGTSYYEQYF
.	few	TRBV12-3/TRBV12-4	TRBJ2-7	TGTGCCAGCAGCCCCTGGACGTCTAACTCCTACGAGCAGTACTTC	CASSPWTSNSYEQYF
.	.	TRBV20-1	TRBJ2-5	TGCAGTGCTAGTTCCGGGGAGGAGACCCAGTACTTC	CSASSGEETQYF
TRBD1	few	TRBV15	TRBJ2-7	TGTGCCACCAGCGTTGGACAGGAAAACGAGCAGTACTTC	CATSVGQENEQYF
.	.	TRBV7-2	TRBJ2-3	TGTGCCAGCAGCGCGTCAGGGGTGACAGATACGCAGTATTTT	CASSASGVTDTQYF
.	few	TRBV9	TRBJ1-1	TGTGCCCTAATTTACCGCATTGGGACTGAAGCTTTCTTT	CALIYRIGTEAFF
.	.	TRBV7-2	TRBJ2-5	TGTGCCAGCAGCACTAGGGGTGGGGAGACCCAGTACTTC	CASSTRGGETQYF
TRBD1	.	TRBV10-3	TRBJ1-6	TGTGCCAGCACCGGACAGGATAATTCACCCCTCCACTTT	CASTGQDNSPLHF
.	.	TRBV7-8	TRBJ2-7	TGTGCCAGCAGCTTAAGCGGGGGACAGGGAACGAACGAGCAGTACTTC	CASSLSGGQGTNEQYF
.	few	TRBV29-1	TRBJ2-3	TGCAGCGTTGATCTGGGGGGCCCGACAGATACGCAGTATTTT	CSVDLGGPTDTQYF
.	.	TRBV11-2	TRBJ1-3	TGTGCCAGCAGCTCCCCGTCGGGGCAGAACACCATATATTTT	CASSSPSGQNTIYF
TRBD2	few	TRBV15	TRBJ2-1	TGTGCCACCAGCAGAGGAGGGACTACCTACAATGAGCAGTTCTTC	CATSRGGTTYNEQFF
.	once	TRBV27	TRBJ2-1	TGTGCCAGCAGTTTAGAGTGGGCTAGCTCTCTTGAGCAGTTCTTC	CASSLEWASSLEQFF
.	.	TRBV24-1	TRBJ2-3	TGTGCCACCAGTGACCCCCAGGGGTGGGATACGCAGTATTTT	CATSDPQGWDTQYF
.	few	TRBV24-1	TRBJ2-1	TGTGCCACCAGTGATTTGATGGCAGGGACTAATGAGCAGTTCTTC	CATSDLMAGTNEQFF
.	.	TRBV5-1	TRBJ1-5	TGCGCCAGCAGCCCCGGGCCGGGGGAGAATCAGCCCCAGCATTTT	CASSPGPGENQPQHF
TRBD2	.	TRBV6-2/TRBV6-3	TRBJ2-5	TGTGCCAGCAGTTACGGGTCAGCGGGGGGAGAGACCCAGTACTTC	CASSYGSAGGETQYF
.	.	TRBV12-3/TRBV12-4	TRBJ1-1	TGTGCCAGCAGTTTTGCGGGAAGCAGCACTGAAGCTTTCTTT	CASSFAGSSTEAFF
.	.	TRBV3-1	TRBJ2-3	TGTGCCAGCAGCCAAGTAAGAGGGCGGAACACAGATACGCAGTATTTT	CASSQVRGRNTDTQYF
.	.	TRBV20-1	TRBJ2-1	TGCAGTGCTATCGGACGATCCTACAATGAGCAGTTCTTC	CSAIGRSYNEQFF
TRBD1	few	TRBV20-1	TRBJ1-2	TGCAGTGCTAGAGAAGACAGGGCCTATGGCTACACCTTC	CSAREDRAYGYTF
TRBD1	many	TRBV29-1	TRBJ2-7	TGCAGCGTTGGAGGGGGCCTCTCCTACGAGCAGTACTTC	CSVGGGLSYEQYF
.	few	TRBV12-3/TRBV12-4	TRBJ1-1	TGTGCCAGCAGTTTCAAAGGGTTCACTGAAGCTTTCTTT	CASSFKGFTEAFF
.	.	TRBV20-1	TRBJ1-1	TGCAGTGCTAGAGAGCAGGTTGGGTACACTGAAGCTTTCTTT	CSAREQVGYTEAFF
.	few	TRBV15	TRBJ2-1	TGTGCCACCAGCAGAGTCCGGGGCGCTTATGGGGATGAGCAGTTCTTC	CATSRVRGAYGDEQFF
.	many	TRBV20-1	TRBJ2-7	TGCAGTGCATCTCAGCCTTCTACACCCTACGAGCAGTACTTC	CSASQPSTPYEQYF
.	.	TRBV29-1	TRBJ2-2	TGCAGCGTTGTTGGGCGAGGCGACAACACCGGGGAGCTGTTTTTT	CSVVGRGDNTGELFF
.	once	TRBV20-1	TRBJ1-2	TGCAGTGCTAGTGGCAGGAACCAAGGATATGGCTACACCTTC	CSASGRNQGYGYTF
.	.	TRBV20-1	TRBJ1-5	TGCAGTGCTAGGAGGGACCGCGGGAGCAATCAGCCCCAGCATTTT	CSARRDRGSNQPQHF
.	.	TRBV29-1	TRBJ2-3	TGCAGCGTTGAGAAGGGTTTCACAGATACGCAGTATTTT	CSVEKGFTDTQYF
.	few	TRBV6-1	TRBJ2-7	TGTGCCAGCAGGAAACAGGGTTCCTACGAGCAGTACTTC	CASRKQGSYEQYF
.	.	TRBV29-1	TRBJ2-1	TGCAGCGCTGGATCTGTTTCATACAATGAGCAGTTCTTC	CSAGSVSYNEQFF
.	few	TRBV7-8	TRBJ1-6	TGTGCCAGCAGCCCCCGGACTGAGAATTCACCCCTCCACTTT	CASSPRTENSPLHF
TRBD1	.	TRBV4-1	TRBJ1-2	TGCGCCAGCAGCCCAAGACAGGGATACTATGGCTACACCTTC	CASSPRQGYYGYTF
.	.	TRBV20-1	TRBJ2-7	TGCAGTGCTAGAGAGCCTTGGCAGCACTACGGGGAGCAGTACTTC	CSAREPWQHYGEQYF
TRBD2	.	TRBV20-1	TRBJ2-1	TGCAGTGCTAGAGGGACTAGCGGGGGCTCCTACAATGAGCAGTTCTTC	CSARGTSGGSYNEQFF
.	.	TRBV5-1	TRBJ1-1	TGCGCCAGCAGCCCAGGGAACCCGAGCACTGAAGCTTTCTTT	CASSPGNPSTEAFF
TRBD1	once	TRBV20-1	TRBJ2-1	TGCAGTGCTAGAGGGGACAGAAACAATGAGCAGTTCTTC	CSARGDRNNEQFF
.	.	TRBV20-1	TRBJ2-7	TGCAGTGCTAGCTTTCCCCCGTACGAGCAGTACTTC	CSASFPPYEQYF
.	.	TRBV20-1	TRBJ2-3	TGCAGTGCTAGGTCGGACAACAGGTTGGATACGCAGTATTTT	CSARSDNRLDTQYF